This T cell receptor beta chain was retrieved from a study of Graves' ophthalmopathy and Graves' hyperthyroidism. Study-level background: Ophthalmopathy absent within 18 months of follow-up marked hyperthyroidism as stable. Study-level results: Thyroid clonotypes that were expanded above 0.001 frequency mostly also appeared in blood. The study's model predicted ophthalmopathy progression at 70.59% sensitivity and approximately 72% specificity.

The germline V gene encodes CDR1 LNHDA and CDR2 SQIVND (reference sequence). With V trimmed by 11 bases and J by 1 base, 9 bases remained unmatched. There are 15 residues in the CDR3. The diagnosis combined clinical symptoms, thyroxine, TRAb, thyroid ultrasound and orbital computed tomography scans. The authors amplified TCR beta CDR3 regions, and they did so from RNA transcripts for repertoire sequencing. First-round RT-PCR with HTBI primers preceded a second-round multiplex PCR. TCRdb re-analysed the multiplex PCR reads in MiXCR, keeping a single row per CDR3 protein. The repertoire holds over a million distinct CDR3 sequences, with about 40% as singletons. Remarks on this clonotype: No antigen is known for it. This may arise from a read error, as a much more abundant clone is one base away.

The chain uses TRBV19 and TRBJ1-5; 9 nucleotides match TRBD1. Sequenced sample: peripheral blood or thyroid tissue (not recorded which). This sequence was found in an adult man with Graves' hyperthyroidism. In DNA form, the CDR3 reads TGTGCCGGTTGTCCCGGGACAGGGAGCAATCAGCCCCAGCATTTT. Residues: CAGCPGTGSNQPQHF.